This TCR beta chain was documented in a study of blood T cells in healthy people across ages. General study points: Estimates drawn from one million T cells were deemed to understate diversity. TCR beta diversity was tightly associated with the proportion of naive T cells.

As to this clonotype: The antigen remains undetermined. Sequence at one end of the junction differs from germline and may be a read error.

This CDR3 region has 15 residues. Germline loops: CDR1 SEHNR, CDR2 FQNEAQ (reference sequence). Combining a sample-barcoded 5' primer with a J-beta primer mix, a second PCR ran for about 7 to 11 cycles. TCRdb itself ran the 5' RACE reads through MiXCR, one entry per CDR3 protein. Of 660,000 or so distinct CDR3 sequences listed, 45% to 65% are singletons. Each sample had at least 7 million PBMCs isolated. This TCR was recovered from a man in his 60s in good health. Sequencing input: blood. The V gene is TRBV7-9, the J gene TRBJ2-7; possibly TRBD1 for D (6 bases). The CDR3 region has the DNA TGCGCCAGCAGCTTAAGGGACACCGTCTCCTACGAGCAGTACTTC. Amino acid sequence: CASSLRDTVSYEQYF.